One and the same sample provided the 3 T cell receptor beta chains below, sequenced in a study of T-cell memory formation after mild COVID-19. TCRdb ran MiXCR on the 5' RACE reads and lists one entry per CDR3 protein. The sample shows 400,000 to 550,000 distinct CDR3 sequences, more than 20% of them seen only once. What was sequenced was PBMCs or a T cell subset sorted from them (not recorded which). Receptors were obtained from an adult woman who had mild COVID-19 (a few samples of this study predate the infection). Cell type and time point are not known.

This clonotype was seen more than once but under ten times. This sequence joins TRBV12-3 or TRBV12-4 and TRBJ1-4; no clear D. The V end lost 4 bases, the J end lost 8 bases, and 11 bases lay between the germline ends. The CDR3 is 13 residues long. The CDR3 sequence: CASSSYIGEKLFF. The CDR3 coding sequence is TGTGCCAGCAGTTCGTACATTGGAGAAAAACTGTTTTTT.

The CDR3 coding sequence is TGTGCCAGCTCACCGGCGGACACTTTAATGAACACTGAAGCTTTCTTT. It yields the protein CASSPADTLMNTEAFF. The V gene is TRBV18, the J gene TRBJ1-1; D may be TRBD1 (5 bases). Per the germline V gene, CDR1 is KGHSH and CDR2 is LQKENI. Trimming took off 3 bases at V and 0 bases at J, with 14 bases between the two ends. This CDR3 has 16 amino acids.

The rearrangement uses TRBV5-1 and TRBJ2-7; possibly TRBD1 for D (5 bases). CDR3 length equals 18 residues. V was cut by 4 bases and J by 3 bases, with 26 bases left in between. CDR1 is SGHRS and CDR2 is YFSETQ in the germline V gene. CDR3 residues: CASSLVERQFPPHYEQYF. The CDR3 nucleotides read TGCGCCAGCAGCCTCGTAGAGCGACAGTTCCCACCCCACTACGAGCAGTACTTC.